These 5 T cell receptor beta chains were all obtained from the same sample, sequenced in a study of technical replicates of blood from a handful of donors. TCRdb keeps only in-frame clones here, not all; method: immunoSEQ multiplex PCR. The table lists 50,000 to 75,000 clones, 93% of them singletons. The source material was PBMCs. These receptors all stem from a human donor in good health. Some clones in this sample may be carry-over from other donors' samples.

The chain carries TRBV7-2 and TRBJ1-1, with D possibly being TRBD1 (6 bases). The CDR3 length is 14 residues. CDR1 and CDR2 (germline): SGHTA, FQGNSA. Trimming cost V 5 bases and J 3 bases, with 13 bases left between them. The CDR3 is CASSPETGYTEAFF. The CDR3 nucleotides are TGTGCCAGCAGCCCGGAAACAGGGTACACTGAAGCTTTCTTT.

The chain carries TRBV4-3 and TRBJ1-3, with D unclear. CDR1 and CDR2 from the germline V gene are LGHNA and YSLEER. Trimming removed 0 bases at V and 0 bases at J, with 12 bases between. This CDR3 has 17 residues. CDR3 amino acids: CASSQDLINNSGNTIYF. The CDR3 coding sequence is TGCGCCAGCAGCCAAGATCTTATAAATAACTCTGGAAACACCATATATTTT.

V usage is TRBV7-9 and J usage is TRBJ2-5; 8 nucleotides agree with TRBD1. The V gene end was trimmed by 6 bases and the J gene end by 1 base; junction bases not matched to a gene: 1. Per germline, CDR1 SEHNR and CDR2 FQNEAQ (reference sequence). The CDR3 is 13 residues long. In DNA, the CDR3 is TGTGCCAGCAGGACAGGGGCCCAAGAGACCCAGTACTTC. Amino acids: CASRTGAQETQYF.

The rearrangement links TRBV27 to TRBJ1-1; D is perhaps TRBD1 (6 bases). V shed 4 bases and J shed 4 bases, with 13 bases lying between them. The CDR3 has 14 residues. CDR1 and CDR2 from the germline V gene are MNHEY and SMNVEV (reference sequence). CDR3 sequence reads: CASSSSGVPTEAFF. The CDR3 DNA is TGTGCCAGCAGTTCGTCAGGGGTCCCCACTGAAGCTTTCTTT.

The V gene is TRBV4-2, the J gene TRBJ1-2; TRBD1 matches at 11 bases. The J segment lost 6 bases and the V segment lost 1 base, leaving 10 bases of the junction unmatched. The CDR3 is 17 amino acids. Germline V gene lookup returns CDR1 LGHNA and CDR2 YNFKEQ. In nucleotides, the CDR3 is TGTGCCAGCAGCCAAGGTGCCGGGACAGGGGGTTCGGATGGCTACACCTTC. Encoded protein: CASSQGAGTGGSDGYTF.